These T cell receptor beta chains were read from a single sample in a study of cytomegalovirus exposure and HLA in healthy donors. Sequencing used immunoSEQ multiplex PCR; TCRdb keeps in-frame clones, though not all of them. The sample yields 130,000 or so clones, 81% seen once. Material: PBMCs. The receptor set was obtained from a woman aged 40 to 50 in good health and CMV-seronegative. Both conserved end residues are part of each CDR3. A D gene is named only where the DNA matches it firmly. Where a row states a size, it is once, few, many or the class of an expanded clone; other rows omit it.

size: once
V: TRBV19
D: TRBD2
J: TRBJ2-3
DNA: TGTGCCAGTAGTGGGAATGGGCTAGCGGGAGATACGCAGTATTTT
CDR3: CASSGNGLAGDTQYF

size: .
V: TRBV5-4
D: TRBD1
J: TRBJ2-5
DNA: TGTGCCAGCAGCCAGGACAGGCAGGAGACCCAGTACTTC
CDR3: CASSQDRQETQYF

size: .
V: TRBV5-1
D: TRBD1
J: TRBJ1-5
DNA: TGCGCCAGCAGCTTGGTCCCCGGGACAGGGGCTCAGCCCCAGCATTTT
CDR3: CASSLVPGTGAQPQHF

size: .
V: TRBV28
D: .
J: TRBJ2-7
DNA: TGTGCCAGCAGTTTCGGAGGGCTAGCCTACGAGCAGTACTTC
CDR3: CASSFGGLAYEQYF

size: .
V: TRBV30
D: .
J: TRBJ1-2
DNA: TGTGCCTGGAGTGTTGGTCAGGGATTTAACTATGGCTACACCTTC
CDR3: CAWSVGQGFNYGYTF

size: .
V: TRBV4-3
D: TRBD2
J: TRBJ2-7
DNA: TGCGCCAGCAGCCAAGATCATAGCGGGAGGGCCTACGAGCAGTACTTC
CDR3: CASSQDHSGRAYEQYF

size: .
V: TRBV9
D: .
J: TRBJ2-7
DNA: TGTGCCAGCAGCGTGCAGGACTGGGCCCACTACTACGAGCAGTACTTC
CDR3: CASSVQDWAHYYEQYF

size: .
V: TRBV19
D: .
J: TRBJ2-7
DNA: TGTGCCAGTAGTATATCGGTATCCTACGAGCAGTACTTC
CDR3: CASSISVSYEQYF

size: once
V: TRBV27
D: TRBD2
J: TRBJ2-5
DNA: TGTGCCAGCAGCCCCCTTAACGGGGGGGCAGAGACCCAGTACTTC
CDR3: CASSPLNGGAETQYF

size: few
V: TRBV7-8
D: .
J: TRBJ2-1
DNA: TGTGCCAGCAGCTTCTCTCGGGATTTGCCCGGGAAACCAAGGAATGAGCAGTTCTTC
CDR3: CASSFSRDLPGKPRNEQFF

size: .
V: TRBV18
D: .
J: TRBJ1-2
DNA: TGTGCCAGCTCACCACCGTCGGTTGTAAACTATGGCTACACCTTC
CDR3: CASSPPSVVNYGYTF

size: .
V: TRBV19
D: .
J: TRBJ2-3
DNA: TGTGCCAGTAGTAGGGGACCGGGACAGTCAAAAAAAAGAACTAGCACAGATGCGCAGTATTTT
CDR3: CASSRGPGQSKKRTSTDAQYF

size: .
V: TRBV7-9
D: TRBD1
J: TRBJ1-1
DNA: TGTGCCAGCAGCCTCGGGACAGCACTAGTGGGCACTGAAGCTTTCTTT
CDR3: CASSLGTALVGTEAFF

size: .
V: TRBV5-6
D: TRBD1
J: TRBJ2-6
DNA: TGTGCCAGCACCTCGACAGGGACTGGGGCCAACGTCCTGACTTTC
CDR3: CASTSTGTGANVLTF

size: .
V: TRBV18
D: .
J: TRBJ2-3
DNA: TGTGCCAGCTCACCACCAACAACAGATACGCAGTATTTT
CDR3: CASSPPTTDTQYF

size: .
V: TRBV7-9
D: TRBD1
J: TRBJ1-1
DNA: TGTGCCAGCAGCTCAGACAGGGTAGGCCCTGAAGCTTTCTTT
CDR3: CASSSDRVGPEAFF

size: once
V: TRBV18
D: .
J: TRBJ2-6
DNA: TGTGCCAGCTCATACGCCGAGACAGGAGTGGCCAACGTCCTGACTTTC
CDR3: CASSYAETGVANVLTF

size: .
V: TRBV18
D: TRBD1
J: TRBJ2-7
DNA: TGTGCCAGCTCACCCGACAGGGGTCCCTACGAGCAGTACTTC
CDR3: CASSPDRGPYEQYF

size: .
V: TRBV6-5
D: .
J: TRBJ2-1
DNA: TGTGCCAGCGAGCGGCACAATGAGCAGTTCTTC
CDR3: CASERHNEQFF

size: .
V: TRBV9
D: .
J: TRBJ1-1
DNA: TGTGCCAGCAGCGTAGACACCCTCTTGAACACTGAAGCTTTCTTT
CDR3: CASSVDTLLNTEAFF

size: .
V: TRBV20-1
D: .
J: TRBJ2-7
DNA: TGCAGTGCTAGCCGAAAGAGTGAGCAGTACTTC
CDR3: CSASRKSEQYF

size: .
V: TRBV14
D: TRBD2
J: TRBJ2-7
DNA: TGTGCCAGCAGCTGGACCGGGACAGCCTGGACTAGCGGACCCTACGAGCAGTACTTC
CDR3: CASSWTGTAWTSGPYEQYF

size: once
V: TRBV18
D: .
J: TRBJ2-7
DNA: TGTGCCAGCTCACCGTCCGAATCCTACTACGAGCAGTACTTC
CDR3: CASSPSESYYEQYF

size: once
V: TRBV28
D: .
J: TRBJ2-7
DNA: TGTGCCAGCAGGGGCGGGCCGGCGATTTCCTACGAGCAGTACTTC
CDR3: CASRGGPAISYEQYF

size: .
V: TRBV5-1
D: .
J: TRBJ1-2
DNA: TGCGCCAGCAGCGCAATGGCGGGGACGGACTATGGCTACACCTTC
CDR3: CASSAMAGTDYGYTF

size: .
V: TRBV5-1
D: .
J: TRBJ1-3
DNA: TGCGCCAGCAGCCCACAGGCTCCTGGAAACACCATATATTTT
CDR3: CASSPQAPGNTIYF

size: .
V: TRBV14
D: TRBD2
J: TRBJ2-1
DNA: TGTGCCAGCAGCCGCGGACTAGCATCCTACAATGAGCAGTTCTTC
CDR3: CASSRGLASYNEQFF

size: .
V: TRBV9
D: TRBD1
J: TRBJ2-2
DNA: TGTGCCAGCAGCGAGGACAGGGTGGCCGGGGAGCTGTTTTTT
CDR3: CASSEDRVAGELFF

size: .
V: TRBV19
D: TRBD2
J: TRBJ2-1
DNA: TGTGCCAGTAGTATTTTGGCTAGCGGGGGGGGAGAGCAGTTCTTC
CDR3: CASSILASGGGEQFF

size: .
V: TRBV11-2
D: .
J: TRBJ1-4
DNA: TGTGCCAGCAGCTTAATCGGCGGGAAACTTAATGAAAAACTGTTTTTT
CDR3: CASSLIGGKLNEKLFF

size: few
V: TRBV5-1
D: TRBD1
J: TRBJ1-5
DNA: TGCGCCAGCAGCTTGTCAGGGGGGTATCAGCCCCAGCATTTT
CDR3: CASSLSGGYQPQHF

size: .
V: TRBV5-1
D: TRBD1
J: TRBJ2-7
DNA: TGCGCCAGCGTTCCGGGACAGGGGGCTTGGCGGGGAAACTACGAGCAGTACTTC
CDR3: CASVPGQGAWRGNYEQYF

size: .
V: TRBV6-1
D: .
J: TRBJ1-6
DNA: TGTGCCAGCAGGCCTTCACAGGGTTCACCCCTCCACTTT
CDR3: CASRPSQGSPLHF

size: .
V: TRBV9
D: .
J: TRBJ2-2
DNA: TGTGCCAGCACCACCTCAGTGACAAACACCGGGGAGCTGTTTTTT
CDR3: CASTTSVTNTGELFF

size: .
V: TRBV28
D: TRBD1
J: TRBJ1-1
DNA: TGTGCCAGCAGAGCCTTCGACAGGGTTGACACTGAAGCTTTCTTT
CDR3: CASRAFDRVDTEAFF

size: few
V: TRBV6-6
D: .
J: TRBJ2-2
DNA: TGTGCCAGCAGTTCCCAGGTTACGAACACCGGGGAGCTGTTTTTT
CDR3: CASSSQVTNTGELFF

size: .
V: TRBV18
D: .
J: TRBJ2-5
DNA: TGTGCCAGCTCACTGGTCCAGCAAGAGACCCAGTACTTC
CDR3: CASSLVQQETQYF

size: .
V: TRBV19
D: TRBD1
J: TRBJ1-5
DNA: TGTGCCAGTAGTACCCGGGACAGATATCAGCCCCAGCATTTT
CDR3: CASSTRDRYQPQHF